This T cell receptor (beta chain) was found in a study of blood T cells in healthy people across ages. Trimming at V came to 3 bases and at J to 4 bases, leaving 6 bases not matched to a gene. The CDR3 extends over 15 amino acids. Germline V gives CDR1 SGHTA, CDR2 FQGNSA. For the second PCR, which ran for roughly 6 to 12 cycles, a sample-barcoded 5' primer and a J-beta primer mix were used. TCRdb redid the calling of the 5' RACE reads with MiXCR, one entry per CDR3 protein. The sample has 730,000 or so distinct CDR3 sequences; around 41% are singletons. As regards this clonotype: Its antigen remains unidentified.

Notes on the study in general: Whereas aged donors had fewer naive CD4+ cells, long-lived donors had more of them and higher diversity.

The source is a man at least 80 years old in good health. Sequenced input: blood. V gene TRBV7-2 combines with J gene TRBJ1-5, with 7 positions matching TRBD1. The CDR3 sequence: CASSLERGLNQPQHF. In nucleotides, the CDR3 is TGTGCCAGCAGCTTGGAAAGGGGGCTTAATCAGCCCCAGCATTTT.